The clone carrying this T cell receptor (beta chain) was detected a few times. This sample was taken from a study of patients and donors after allogeneic stem cell transplantation. TCRdb re-analysed the RT-PCR reads in MiXCR, keeping a single row per CDR3 protein. This table has more than 850,000 distinct CDR3 sequences, approximately 18% appearing once. The sequencing sample was made of blood, either unsorted or a sorted T cell fraction (not recorded which). This sequence was found in a human donor who was either an allogeneic HSCT recipient or a stem cell or donor lymphocyte infusion donor (not recorded which). It is not recorded whose cells these are; they may come from a transplant donor.

This chain's CDR3 is CASRQTWDRVYEQYF. CDR3 bases: TGTGCCAGCAGGCAGACCTGGGACAGGGTATACGAGCAGTACTTC. This rearrangement joins TRBV5-5 to TRBJ2-7; 9 bases agree with TRBD1. The CDR3 is 15 residues long. Germline V lookup: CDR1 SGHKS, CDR2 YYEKEE (reference sequence). J was trimmed by 4 bases and V by 5 bases; bases with no gene match: 10.